Detailed here is one T cell receptor beta chain. What it recognizes is unknown. The data belong to a study of long-term antiretroviral therapy in people with HIV. Study-wide points: Increased diversity was seen after ART, yet it remained lower than in transplant donor controls.

They ran version v3.0 of the immunoSEQ assay at survey level. Assay used: immunoSEQ multiplex PCR; TCRdb lists only in-frame clones, some missing. The table has roughly 14,000 clones, 75% to 85% seen once. Germline-derived CDR1 and CDR2 are SEHNR and FQNEAQ (reference sequence). Trimming took off 0 bases at V and 0 bases at J, with 6 bases between the two ends. The CDR3 contains 15 residues. The chain recombines TRBV7-9 with TRBJ1-3; D is perhaps TRBD1 (6 bases). The TCR comes from a man aged 40-49 years with HIV. The sequences come from unsorted PBMCs, collected 3.1 years after starting antiretroviral therapy. CDR3 coding DNA: TGTGCCAGCAGCTTAGCGGGGGCCTCTGGAAACACCATATATTTT. Encoded protein: CASSLAGASGNTIYF.